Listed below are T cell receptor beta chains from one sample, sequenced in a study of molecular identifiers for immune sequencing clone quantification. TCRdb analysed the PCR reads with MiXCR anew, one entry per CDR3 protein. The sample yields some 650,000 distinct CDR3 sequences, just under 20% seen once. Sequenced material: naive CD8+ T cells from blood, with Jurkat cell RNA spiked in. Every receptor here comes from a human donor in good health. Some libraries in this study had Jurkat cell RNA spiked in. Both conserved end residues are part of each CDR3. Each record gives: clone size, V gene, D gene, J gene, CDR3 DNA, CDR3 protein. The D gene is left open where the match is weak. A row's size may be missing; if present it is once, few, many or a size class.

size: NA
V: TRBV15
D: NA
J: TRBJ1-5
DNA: TGTGCCACCAGCAGAGACCGCGGGGTTACTCAGCCCCAGCATTTT
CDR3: CATSRDRGVTQPQHF

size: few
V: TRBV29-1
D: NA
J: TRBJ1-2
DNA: TGCAGCGTTGAATTGAGTCTCTCCTGGGACGGCTCGTATGGTGGCTACACCTTC
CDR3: CSVELSLSWDGSYGGYTF

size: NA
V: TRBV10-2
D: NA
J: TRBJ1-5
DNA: TGCGCCAGCAGTGAGGGCATCCGATACGATAGCAATCAGCCCCAGAATTTT
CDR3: CASSEGIRYDSNQPQNF

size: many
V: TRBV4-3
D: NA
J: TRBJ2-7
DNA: TGCGCCAGCAGCCAAGGAGGTGCCGGGACCAAGTCCTACGAGCAGTACTTC
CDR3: CASSQGGAGTKSYEQYF

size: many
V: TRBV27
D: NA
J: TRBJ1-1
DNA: TGTGCCAGCAGTTTTGGGAGATTCACTGAAGCTTTCTTT
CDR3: CASSFGRFTEAFF

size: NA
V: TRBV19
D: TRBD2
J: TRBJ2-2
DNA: TGTGCCAGTAGTATGGGACTAGCGGAGGAGCTGTTTTTT
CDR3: CASSMGLAEELFF

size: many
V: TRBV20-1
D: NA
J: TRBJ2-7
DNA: TGCAGTGCTAGAGATTCACGGCTTAACTCCTACGAGCAGTACTTC
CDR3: CSARDSRLNSYEQYF

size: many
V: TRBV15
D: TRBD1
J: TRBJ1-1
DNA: TGTGCCACCAGCGGATTTGAACAGGGGGACACTGAAGCTTTCTTT
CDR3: CATSGFEQGDTEAFF

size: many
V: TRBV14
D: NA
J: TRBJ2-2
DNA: TGTGCCAGCAGCCCACTAGGCGTGGGAAGGAACACCGGGGAGCTGTTTTTT
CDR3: CASSPLGVGRNTGELFF

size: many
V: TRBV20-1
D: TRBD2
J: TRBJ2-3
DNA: TGCAGTGCCAGGGGGCTAGCGGGAGTGTTTCTGAGCACAGATACGCAGTATTTT
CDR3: CSARGLAGVFLSTDTQYF

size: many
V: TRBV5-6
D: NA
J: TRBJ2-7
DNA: TGTGCCAGCAGCCCCGGATTTGCATCCTACGAGCAGTACTTC
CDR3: CASSPGFASYEQYF

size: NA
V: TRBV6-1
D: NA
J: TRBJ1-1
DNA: TGTGCCAGCAGTGAATATGGCCCCTTTTTTGAAGCTTTCTTT
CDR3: CASSEYGPFFEAFF

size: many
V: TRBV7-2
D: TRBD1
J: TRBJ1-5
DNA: TGTGCCAGCAGCTTAGCGCAAGAAAAACAGGGGAATCAGCCCCAGCATTTT
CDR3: CASSLAQEKQGNQPQHF

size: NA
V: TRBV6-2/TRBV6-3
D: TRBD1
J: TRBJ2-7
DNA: TGTGCCAGCAGTTCAACCGACAGGGGATACGAGCAGTACTTC
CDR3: CASSSTDRGYEQYF

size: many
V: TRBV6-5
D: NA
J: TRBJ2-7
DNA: TGTGCCAGCAGTTACTTCCAGGGTTCCTACGAGCAGTACTTC
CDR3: CASSYFQGSYEQYF

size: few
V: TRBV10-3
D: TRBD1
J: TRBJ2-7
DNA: TGTGCCATCAGTGAGTCCCAGACAGGGGGTATGGACGAGCAGTACTTC
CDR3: CAISESQTGGMDEQYF

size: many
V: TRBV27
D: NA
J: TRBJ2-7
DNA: TGTGCCAGCAGCTCAGGGGCCTCCTACGAGCAGTACTTC
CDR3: CASSSGASYEQYF

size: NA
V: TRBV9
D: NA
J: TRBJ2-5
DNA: TGTGCCAGCAGCCTTGGTTGGGCGATCCAGGAGACCCAGTACTTC
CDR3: CASSLGWAIQETQYF

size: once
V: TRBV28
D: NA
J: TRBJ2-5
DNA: TGTGCCAGCAGTTTGGTAAGCGAACGACAAGAGACCCAGTACTTC
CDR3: CASSLVSERQETQYF